This T cell receptor beta chain is drawn from a study of T cells in Graves' hyperthyroidism and ophthalmopathy. Study conclusions and caveats: Researchers found most expanded thyroid clonotypes above 0.001 in blood as well.

RNA transcripts provided the source from which TCR beta CDR3 regions were amplified. First-round RT-PCR with HTBI primers amplified the TCR CDR3 region. TCRdb passed the multiplex PCR reads through MiXCR, listing each CDR3 protein once. The sample includes about 570,000 distinct CDR3 sequences, under 60% seen only once; the top ten take under 20%. Remarks on this clonotype: Its specificity is not known.

Uncontrolled infection, other autoimmune disease, pregnancy or lactation disqualified patients from enrolment. V lost 5 bases to trimming and J lost 7 bases; unmatched junction nucleotides: 13. This CDR3 comprises 15 residues. The V gene's germline CDR1 is SGHVS and CDR2 FQNEAQ. The sequence was obtained from an adult woman with Graves' disease, either hyperthyroidism or ophthalmopathy (not recorded which). The J gene is TRBJ2-7, the V gene TRBV7-8; 8 bases line up with TRBD1. The sequenced sample consisted of peripheral blood or thyroid tissue (not recorded which). DNA for the CDR3: TGTGCCAGCAGCCGGGCCCGGAACAGGGGGGCTGAGCAGTACTTC. It specifies CASSRARNRGAEQYF.